This TCR beta chain derives from a study of CD8 T cells in Susac syndrome. V dropped 3 bases and J dropped 0 bases, with 15 bases sitting between them. CDR1 and CDR2 from the germline V gene are SEHNR and FQNEAQ (reference sequence). CDR3 size: 17 residues. Reverse transcription of roughly 0.5 to 1 ug RNA was carried out with random hexamers. Via MiXCR, TCRdb re-called the immunoSEQ multiplex PCR reads, giving one row per CDR3 protein. The table includes around 69,000 distinct CDR3 sequences, roughly 92% detected once. The chain has TRBV7-9 and TRBJ2-1; possibly TRBD1 for D (6 bases). Sequenced sample: CD8+ T cells from PBMCs. The source of this sequence is a human donor with Susac syndrome. The chain's CDR3 is CASSFHRDTYSYNEQFF. In nucleotides, the CDR3 is TGTGCCAGCAGCTTCCACCGGGACACATACTCCTACAATGAGCAGTTCTTC.